This TCR beta chain was sequenced for a study of cytomegalovirus exposure and HLA in healthy donors. Study summary: The Caucasian-associated ancestry cluster held roughly 84% of over 350 genotyped donors. Findings and caveats of the study: The likely explanation for a cluster of highly shared sequence variants was sequencing artifact. Follow-up analysis later connected one missense variant in DCLRE1C with trimming of TCR beta V- and J-genes.

In regard to this clone: Its antigen is still unknown.

Between the trimmed V and J ends, which lost 2 bases and 5 bases, there was a span of 17 bases. This CDR3 is built from 15 residues. Germline values: CDR1 SGDLS, CDR2 YYNGEE. The PCR ran on 60 Vbeta and 13 Jbeta primers. Only in-frame clones appear in the TCRdb table, and some are missing; sequencing was by immunoSEQ multiplex PCR. This table holds about 67,000 clones, more than 80% found once. The V gene is TRBV9, the J gene TRBJ2-7; D uncertain. Sequenced: PBMCs. The receptor was derived from a woman under 40 in good health and CMV-seropositive. CDR3 in DNA: TGTGCCAGCAGCGTCACACCGGCCCCAGGTCACGAGCAGTACTTC. Translating it yields CASSVTPAPGHEQYF.